The present entry profiles one T cell receptor beta chain with its context. The data belong to a study of blood T cell repertoires in COVID-19. Study details: The United States, Italy and Spain were the sources of the acute and convalescent COVID-19 samples.

V was trimmed by 5 bases and J by 8 bases, leaving 13 bases between them. The CDR3 contains 14 residues. Germline V gene lookup returns CDR1 LNHDA and CDR2 SQIVND (reference sequence). Some clones are missing from TCRdb's copy, which holds only in-frame ones; the method was immunoSEQ multiplex PCR. This repertoire shows 200,000 to 250,000 clones, 85% to 90% found once; its top ten account for 10%. The sequence was obtained from a woman aged 50 to 60 with COVID-19, enrolled during active disease. Sequenced material: peripheral blood. V usage is TRBV19 and J usage is TRBJ1-6; D remains unclear. CDR3 loop: CASSLQTQYSPLHF. The DNA of the CDR3 is TGTGCCAGTAGTTTGCAAACTCAATATTCACCCCTCCACTTT.